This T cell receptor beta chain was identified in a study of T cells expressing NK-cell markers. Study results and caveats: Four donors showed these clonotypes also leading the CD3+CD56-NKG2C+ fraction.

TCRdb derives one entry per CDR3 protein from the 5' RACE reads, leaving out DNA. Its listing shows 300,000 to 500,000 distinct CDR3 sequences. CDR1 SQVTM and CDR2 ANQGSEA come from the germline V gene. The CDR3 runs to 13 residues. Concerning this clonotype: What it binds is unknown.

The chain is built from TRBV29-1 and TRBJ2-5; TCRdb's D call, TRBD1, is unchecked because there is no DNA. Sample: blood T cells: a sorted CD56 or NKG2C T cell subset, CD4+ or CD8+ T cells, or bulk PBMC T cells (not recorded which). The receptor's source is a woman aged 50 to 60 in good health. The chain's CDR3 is CSVVFVGQGSQYF.